These 32 T cell receptor beta chains share one sample of origin, sequenced in a study of cytomegalovirus exposure and HLA in healthy donors. Some clones are missing from TCRdb's copy, which holds only in-frame ones; the method was immunoSEQ multiplex PCR. Among roughly 100,000 clones listed, 85% were seen once. The sequencing sample was made of PBMCs. These receptors all come from a man aged 18 to 30 in good health and CMV-seropositive.

The rearrangement uses TRBV6-1 and TRBJ2-5; the D is unclear. In germline, CDR1 is MNHNS, CDR2 SASEGT. V gave up 10 bases and J gave up 1 base, with 19 bases separating them. The CDR3 totals 15 residues. The CDR3: CATSGGYTTQETQYF. In DNA, the CDR3 is TGTGCCACCTCCGGCGGTTACACCACCCAAGAGACCCAGTACTTC.

The sample holds one count of this clone. The chain combines TRBV6-1 with TRBJ2-6; D remains ambiguous. The CDR3 runs 15 residues. V lost 6 bases, J lost 2 bases, and 11 bases lay in between. Germline V lookup: CDR1 MNHNS, CDR2 SASEGT. The CDR3 here is CASSILLPGANVLTF. DNA of the CDR3: TGTGCCAGCAGCATATTACTCCCTGGGGCCAACGTCCTGACTTTC.

The chain is built from TRBV6-1 and TRBJ2-7; 9 positions match TRBD2. CDR3 size: 15 residues. Trimming at V came to 8 bases and at J to 3 bases, leaving 11 bases not matched to a gene. Looked up from germline, CDR1 is MNHNS and CDR2 is SASEGT. DNA of the CDR3: TGTGCCAGCGGGACTAGCCCTGCCTCCTTCTACGAGCAGTACTTC. Its protein product is CASGTSPASFYEQYF.

J is TRBJ2-5 and V is TRBV11-2; D gene ambiguous. This CDR3 has 15 residues. Deletions cut 7 bases from V and 1 base from J, with 16 bases between. Per the germline V gene, CDR1 is SGHAT and CDR2 is FQNNGV. CDR3 amino acids: CASTLIMAFQETQYF. The CDR3 DNA sequence: TGTGCCAGCACCCTCATTATGGCTTTCCAAGAGACCCAGTACTTC. The whole variable domain, remainder taken from reference TRBV11-2 and TRBJ2-5, is EAGVAQSPRYKIIEKRQSVAFWCNPISGHATLYWYQQILGQGPKLLIQFQNNGVVDDSQLPKDRFSAERLKGVDSTLKIQPAKLEDSAVYLCASTLIMAFQETQYFGPGTRLLVL.

This clone has a single count. This CDR3 reads CASSPRGGGGNTIYF. CDR3 bases: TGTGCCAGCAGTCCCCGGGGAGGGGGTGGAAACACCATATATTTT. This chain joins TRBV27 and TRBJ1-3, with D tentatively TRBD1 (6 bases). The CDR3 is 15 residues long. Trimming removed 5 bases from V and 3 bases from J, with 14 bases in between. Germline loops: CDR1 MNHEY, CDR2 SMNVEV (reference sequence).

This chain uses TRBV4-2 with TRBJ1-4; 10 bases fit TRBD1. The CDR3 contains 15 residues. V was clipped by 0 bases and J by 8 bases; unmatched bases: 3. The germline V gene has CDR1 LGHNA and CDR2 YNFKEQ. The CDR3 region has the DNA TGTGCCAGCAGCCAAGAGACAGGGGGCAGCGAAAAACTGTTTTTT. It is translated as CASSQETGGSEKLFF.

CDR3 nucleotide sequence: TGCGCCAGCAGCCTGGGGACTCACGAGTCGTACGAGCAGTACGTC. Its protein is CASSLGTHESYEQYV. The chain couples TRBV5-1 to TRBJ2-7; D is perhaps TRBD2 (6 bases). Per the germline V gene, CDR1 is SGHRS and CDR2 is YFSETQ. Trimming left V 4 bases short and J 4 bases short, with 18 bases between. CDR3 length equals 15 residues.

The rearrangement uses TRBV29-1 and TRBJ1-1; 7 positions match TRBD1. The CDR3 covers 12 residues. Germline values: CDR1 SQVTM, CDR2 ANQGSEA. J was trimmed by 5 bases and V by 7 bases; bases with no gene match: 7. The CDR3 coding sequence is TGCAGCGGAGGACAGGTGGGAACTGAAGCTTTCTTT. The encoded protein is CSGGQVGTEAFF.

The CDR3 nucleotides read TGTGCCAGCAGTCCGGACTCTAGCGGGTATTACAATGAGCAGTTCTTC. Translation gives CASSPDSSGYYNEQFF. This chain uses TRBV27 with TRBJ2-1; 8 nucleotides line up with TRBD2. V was clipped by 5 bases and J by 4 bases; unmatched bases: 10. Germline loops: CDR1 MNHEY, CDR2 SMNVEV (reference sequence). The CDR3 has 16 residues.

This chain links TRBV9 with TRBJ2-2; D is unresolved. The CDR3 is 12 residues long. Looked up from germline, CDR1 is SGDLS and CDR2 is YYNGEE. The germline V and J ends were trimmed by 3 bases and 6 bases, with 6 bases remaining between them. As DNA, the CDR3 is TGTGCCAGCAGCGCCCCCTCCGGGGAGCTGTTTTTT. Its protein product is CASSAPSGELFF.

This sequence joins TRBV11-2 and TRBJ2-7; 7 positions match TRBD2. V dropped 1 base and J dropped 6; count of bases not matched to a gene: 12. The CDR3 loop spans 16 amino acids. Germline V gene data show CDR1 as SGHAT and CDR2 as FQNNGV. The DNA for the CDR3 is TGTGCCAGCAGCTTAGGGGCTAGCGGAAGACTAGGCGAGCAGTACTTC. It encodes CASSLGASGRLGEQYF.

The V gene is TRBV6-6, the J gene TRBJ2-7; TRBD1 agrees at 9 bases. Germline V lookup: CDR1 MNHNY, CDR2 SVGAGI (reference sequence). The CDR3 runs to 15 residues. J gave up 2 bases and V 2 bases, and 4 bases lay outside the gene matches. CDR3 residues: CASSYTRDRAYEQYF. The CDR3 nucleotides read TGTGCCAGCAGTTACACCCGGGACAGGGCCTACGAGCAGTACTTC.

V gene TRBV6-5 combines with J gene TRBJ2-7; 8 positions match TRBD1. The CDR3 runs to 14 residues. The V segment lost 5 bases and the J segment 1 base; nucleotides outside the gene matches: 4. CDR1 and CDR2 (germline): MNHEY, SVGAGI. The CDR3 DNA follows: TGTGCCAGCAGTCCCGACAGGGGATCCTACGAGCAGTACGTC. It specifies CASSPDRGSYEQYV.

This chain links TRBV19 with TRBJ1-1; D ambiguous. CDR3 size: 13 residues. Germline-derived CDR1 and CDR2 are LNHDA and SQIVND (reference sequence). V was clipped by 3 bases and J by 2 bases, with 7 bases between them. The CDR3 protein is CASSIAINTEAFF. The DNA for the CDR3 is TGTGCCAGTAGTATCGCGATAAACACTGAAGCTTTCTTT.

The V and J genes are TRBV27 and TRBJ2-1; 8 nucleotides match TRBD2. From germline, CDR1 is MNHEY and CDR2 SMNVEV (reference sequence). The CDR3 extends over 11 amino acids. V lost 4 bases to trimming and J lost 14 bases; unmatched junction nucleotides: 4. The DNA for the CDR3 is TGTGCCAGCAGTTCGGGACTAGTGGAGTTCTTC. Translated, it gives CASSSGLVEFF.

The genes are TRBV7-9 and TRBJ2-7, with unresolved D. V lost 4 bases to trimming and J lost 3 bases, with 7 bases between them. Germline CDR1 reads SEHNR; CDR2 reads FQNEAQ (reference sequence). This CDR3 comprises 12 residues. DNA for the CDR3: TGTGCCAGCAGCTCCTTATTCTACGAGCAGTACTTC. Translating it yields CASSSLFYEQYF.

A single count supports this clone. V usage is TRBV27 and J usage is TRBJ2-6, with 7 nucleotides matching TRBD1. This CDR3 is 17 amino acids long. Losses at the gene ends were 5 bases for V and 0 bases for J; bases not matched to a gene: 7. The germline V gene encodes CDR1 MNHEY and CDR2 SMNVEV (reference sequence). CDR3 sequence (DNA): TGTGCCAGCAGTCCATTTCGGGACAGCTCTGGGGCCAACGTCCTGACTTTC. Translated: CASSPFRDSSGANVLTF. The variable domain in full, with the rest retrieved from reference TRBV27 and TRBJ2-6, is EAQVTQNPRYLITVTGKKLTVTCSQNMNHEYMSWYRQDPGLGLRQIYYSMNVEVTDKGDVPEGYKVSRKEKRNFPLILESPSPNQTSLYFCASSPFRDSSGANVLTFGAGSRLTVL.

The J gene is TRBJ2-4, the V gene TRBV6-5; TRBD2 aligns across 11 bases. CDR1 MNHEY and CDR2 SVGAGI come from the germline V gene. The CDR3 contains 16 residues. V trimming: 3 bases; J trimming: 1 base; junction bases outside the gene matches: 2. The CDR3: CASSYSGGGAKNIQYF. The CDR3 region has the DNA TGTGCCAGCAGTTATAGCGGGGGGGGCGCCAAAAACATTCAGTACTTC.

The rearrangement joins TRBV7-9 to TRBJ1-1; maybe TRBD1 (6 bases). V gave up 3 bases and J gave up 4 bases, with 15 bases separating them. Germline CDR1 is SEHNR and CDR2 is FQNEAQ (reference sequence). The CDR3 runs 15 residues. CDR3 DNA sequence: TGTGCCAGCAGCTTGGGATACAGGGATAGCACTGAAGCTTTCTTT. Its protein product is CASSLGYRDSTEAFF.

The genes are TRBV6-6 and TRBJ2-7; maybe TRBD2 (6 bases). V lost 6 bases and J lost 6, with 18 bases in between. CDR1 MNHNY and CDR2 SVGAGI come from the germline V gene (reference sequence). CDR3 length: 14 residues. CDR3 DNA: TGTGCCAGCAGCCCGACTAGGGCGGTAGGCGAGCAGTACGTC. It codes for CASSPTRAVGEQYV.

The genes are TRBV11-1 and TRBJ2-2; D is uncertain. The CDR3 sequence is 14 residues long. With 1 base removed from V and 5 bases from J, the gap between germline ends came to 8 bases. Germline CDR1 reads SGHAT; CDR2 reads FQDESV (reference sequence). The CDR3 DNA sequence: TGTGCCAGCAGCTTAGAACTATATACCGGGGAGCTGTTTTTT. Translated, it gives CASSLELYTGELFF.

The chain has TRBV28 and TRBJ2-6; perhaps TRBD1 as D (5 bases). The V and J ends lost 5 bases and 0 bases respectively, with 8 bases between them. CDR3 length equals 15 residues. From germline, CDR1 is MDHEN and CDR2 SYDVKM. The CDR3 nucleotides are TGTGCCAGCAGTCTTACAGGCTCTGGGGCCAACGTCCTGACTTTC. Its protein product is CASSLTGSGANVLTF.

J is TRBJ2-3 and V is TRBV5-6, with 7 bases identical to TRBD2. The CDR3 runs 16 residues. The V gene end was trimmed by 4 bases and the J gene end by 0 bases; junction bases not matched to a gene: 8. Germline assignment: CDR1 SGHDT and CDR2 YYEEEE. CDR3 region: CASSPFLAASTDTQYF. The CDR3 region has the DNA TGTGCCAGCAGCCCCTTCCTAGCGGCTAGCACAGATACGCAGTATTTT.

The rearrangement joins TRBV19 to TRBJ1-5; the D is unclear. Trimming stripped 8 bases from V and 2 bases from J, with 10 bases between. Germline CDR1 reads LNHDA; CDR2 reads SQIVND (reference sequence). CDR3 size: 13 residues. As DNA, the CDR3 is TGTGCCAGTCAGGATGCAGGCAATCAGCCCCAGCATTTT. It specifies CASQDAGNQPQHF.

The chain uses TRBV6-5 and TRBJ2-7; possibly TRBD1 for D (5 bases). The CDR3 sequence is 15 residues long. Trimming took off 2 bases at V and 2 bases at J, with 13 bases between the two ends. The germline V gene encodes CDR1 MNHEY and CDR2 SVGAGI. The CDR3 DNA is TGTGCCAGCAGTTACGGAGCAGGGTCTGCCTACGAGCAGTACTTC. Translation: CASSYGAGSAYEQYF.

This clone was found once. The chain recombines TRBV19 with TRBJ1-4; D not certain. Germline V gene data show CDR1 as LNHDA and CDR2 as SQIVND (reference sequence). The CDR3 loop spans 15 amino acids. Trimming left V 4 bases short and J 4 bases short, with 13 bases between. This chain's CDR3 is CASSTRRNFNEKLFF. The DNA for the CDR3 is TGTGCCAGTAGTACCCGTCGAAACTTTAATGAAAAACTGTTTTTT.

The chain joins TRBV10-2 to TRBJ1-2, with TRBD1 identical over 7 bases. Germline lookup yields CDR1 WSHSY and CDR2 SAAADI. Losses at the gene ends were 7 bases for V and 7 bases for J; bases not matched to a gene: 12. This CDR3 contains 14 residues. The CDR3 protein is CASNPGQEGGGYTF. In DNA, the CDR3 is TGCGCCAGCAACCCAGGACAGGAAGGGGGTGGCTACACCTTC.

The gene calls are TRBV29-1 and TRBJ1-3; D gene unclear. CDR1 and CDR2 from the germline V gene are SQVTM and ANQGSEA. V shed 2 bases and J shed 0 bases, with 5 bases lying between them. The CDR3 is made up of 13 amino acids. The CDR3 coding sequence is TGCAGCGTTGAAACAGCCTCTGGAAACACCATATATTTT. It encodes CSVETASGNTIYF. Together with reference TRBV29-1 and TRBJ1-3, the CDR3 gives the full variable domain: SAVISQKPSRDICQRGTSLTIQCQVDSQVTMMFWYRQQPGQSLTLIATANQGSEATYESGFVIDKFPISRPNLTFSTLTVSNMSPEDSSIYLCSVETASGNTIYFGEGSWLTVV.

The rearrangement joins TRBV28 to TRBJ1-1; a weak D match, TRBD1 (5 bases). Trimming removed 1 base from V and 4 bases from J, with 19 bases in between. The CDR3 covers 17 residues. In germline, CDR1 is MDHEN, CDR2 SYDVKM. The CDR3 reads CASSLFGTLRQRTEAFF. In nucleotides, the CDR3 is TGTGCCAGCAGTTTATTTGGGACTTTGAGACAACGCACTGAAGCTTTCTTT.

V is TRBV6-5 and J is TRBJ2-7; 7 nucleotides align to TRBD1. The V gene end was trimmed by 5 bases and the J gene end by 0 bases; junction bases not matched to a gene: 7. The CDR3 has 15 amino acids. Germline V CDR1 and CDR2: MNHEY, SVGAGI. This chain's CDR3 is CASSPQGISSYEQYF. CDR3 in DNA: TGTGCCAGCAGTCCACAGGGGATTAGCTCCTACGAGCAGTACTTC.

The chain joins TRBV5-1 to TRBJ2-5; D possibly corresponds to TRBD2 (6 bases). CDR1 is SGHRS, CDR2 YFSETQ, per germline. Trimming shortened V by 2 bases and J by 5 bases, and 13 bases separated the two germline ends. The CDR3 has 14 amino acids. The CDR3 loop is CASSFGYSGETQYF. In DNA, the CDR3 is TGCGCCAGCAGCTTTGGTTACAGCGGGGAGACCCAGTACTTC.

The chain couples TRBV28 to TRBJ2-7; 8 nucleotides match TRBD1. Trimming cost V 6 bases and J 4 bases; bases outside gene matches: 8. Germline V gives CDR1 MDHEN, CDR2 SYDVKM. The CDR3 length is 14 residues. The CDR3 region has the DNA TGTGCCAGCAGCTCAGGGGGCGCAGAATACGAGCAGTACTTC. It codes for CASSSGGAEYEQYF.